This is a list of T cell receptor beta chains from one sample in a study of blood T cell repertoires in COVID-19. TCRdb's copy holds only in-frame clones and misses some; the assay was immunoSEQ multiplex PCR. This table has hundreds of thousands of clones, about 80% appearing once. The sequencing input was peripheral blood. These receptor sequences come from a man older than 75 with acute or convalescent COVID-19. CDR3s include the opening cysteine and the closing phenylalanine or tryptophan. The D gene is left open where the match is weak. Size values are once, few and many counts, or a class for expanded clones, and some rows have none.

-,-,TRBV11-1,TRBJ2-3,CASSLAVSDTQYF,TGTGCCAGCAGCTTAGCCGTGTCAGATACGCAGTATTTT
-,few,TRBV10-3,TRBJ2-5,CASSPGLKETQYF,TGTGCCAGTAGTCCCGGACTGAAAGAGACCCAGTACTTC
TRBD1,-,TRBV28,TRBJ1-2,CATDRTGVYSLYGYTF,TGTGCCACCGATCGGACAGGGGTCTACAGCCTCTATGGCTACACCTTC
TRBD1,many,TRBV6-5,TRBJ2-7,CASSTTGTAYEQYF,TGTGCCAGCAGTACTACCGGGACAGCTTACGAGCAGTACTTC
TRBD1,few,TRBV28,TRBJ2-7,CASSLTDREGNEQYF,TGTGCCAGCAGTTTAACCGACAGGGAAGGTAACGAGCAGTACTTC
-,-,TRBV24-1,TRBJ2-7,CATRTAPPTDPDEQYF,TGTGCCACCAGGACAGCTCCTCCTACGGACCCGGACGAGCAGTACTTC
-,-,TRBV4-2,TRBJ2-7,CASSQESPNPHEQYF,TGTGCCAGCAGCCAAGAAAGCCCTAATCCCCACGAGCAGTACTTC
TRBD1,-,TRBV5-1,TRBJ1-2,CASSLPGTGGSYGYTF,TGCGCCAGCAGCCTCCCGGGGACAGGGGGCAGCTATGGCTACACCTTC
TRBD1,-,TRBV19,TRBJ1-5,CASSIGTGGNQPQHF,TGTGCCAGTAGTATCGGGACAGGGGGGAATCAGCCCCAGCATTTT
-,-,TRBV10-3,TRBJ2-7,CAIKGRPYEQYF,TGTGCCATCAAAGGCAGGCCCTACGAGCAGTACTTC
-,-,TRBV6-2/TRBV6-3,TRBJ1-6,CASSYEPGYNSPLHF,TGTGCCAGCAGTTACGAACCGGGCTATAATTCACCCCTCCACTTT
-,-,TRBV9,TRBJ1-5,CASSGGSGNQPQHF,TGTGCCAGCAGCGGAGGTTCTGGGAATCAGCCCCAGCATTTT
-,-,TRBV27,TRBJ2-6,CASGHIAARSGANVLTF,TGTGCCAGCGGCCACATAGCGGCCCGCTCTGGGGCCAACGTCCTGACTTTC
-,few,TRBV5-4,TRBJ1-6,CASSRDKGSPLHF,TGTGCCAGCAGCCGGGACAAGGGGTCACCCCTCCACTTT
-,-,TRBV28,TRBJ1-1,CASSLKLPPAFF,TGTGCCAGCAGTTTAAAACTCCCGCCAGCTTTCTTT
-,few,TRBV7-8,TRBJ1-3,CASSLASRFFSGNTIYF,TGTGCCAGCAGCTTAGCATCCAGGTTCTTCTCTGGAAACACCATATATTTT
TRBD1,-,TRBV7-2,TRBJ2-1,CASSLTGATRKEQFF,TGTGCCAGCAGCTTGACAGGGGCTACAAGAAAAGAGCAGTTCTTC
-,once,TRBV27,TRBJ2-7,CASSLKQGTYEQYF,TGTGCCAGCAGTTTAAAACAGGGAACCTACGAGCAGTACTTC
TRBD2,few,TRBV11-2,TRBJ2-3,CASSLVYQRGPQNTQYF,TGTGCCAGCAGCTTAGTATACCAGCGGGGTCCACAAAATACGCAGTATTTT
TRBD2,-,TRBV18,TRBJ2-1,CASSPLGASGRVPSYNEQFF,TGTGCCAGCTCACCACTCGGCGCTAGCGGGAGGGTCCCCTCCTACAATGAGCAGTTCTTC
-,-,TRBV2,TRBJ2-4,CASRRAGENIQYF,TGTGCCAGCCGTAGGGCAGGGGAAAACATTCAGTACTTC
-,few,TRBV14,TRBJ1-2,CASSQAPRAFRGYTF,TGTGCCAGCAGCCAAGCCCCCAGGGCTTTCCGTGGCTACACCTTC
TRBD1,-,TRBV5-6,TRBJ2-7,CASSFRDSNEQYF,TGTGCCAGCAGCTTCCGGGACAGCAACGAGCAGTACTTC
TRBD1,-,TRBV6-4,TRBJ2-5,CASSETGGAVQTQYF,TGTGCCAGCAGTGAAACAGGGGGCGCGGTCCAGACCCAGTACTTC
-,-,TRBV6-6,TRBJ2-7,CASRLKISYEQYF,TGTGCCAGCAGACTCAAGATCTCCTACGAGCAGTACTTC
-,once,TRBV6-5,TRBJ2-4,CASSYRESWAKNIQYF,TGTGCCAGCAGTTATAGGGAGTCGTGGGCCAAAAACATTCAGTACTTC
-,-,TRBV6-5,TRBJ2-3,CASSTFSRADTQYF,TGTGCCAGCAGTACTTTCTCTAGAGCAGATACGCAGTATTTT
-,-,TRBV7-2,TRBJ1-6,CASSLSMDRVNSPLHF,TGTGCCAGCAGCTTATCAATGGACAGAGTCAATTCACCCCTCCACTTT
-,once,TRBV3-1/TRBV3-2,TRBJ1-2,CASSQSGADGYTF,TGTGCCAGCAGCCAATCAGGGGCGGATGGCTACACCTTC
TRBD2,-,TRBV18,TRBJ2-7,CANIRTSDYEQYF,TGTGCCAACATCCGAACTAGCGACTACGAGCAGTACTTC
TRBD2,-,TRBV5-1,TRBJ2-5,CASSLRLAGGTQYF,TGCGCCAGCAGCTTGAGGCTAGCGGGGGGGACCCAGTACTTC
-,-,TRBV21-1,TRBJ1-1,CASSKGAGTEAFF,TGTGCCAGCAGCAAGGGGGCCGGGACCGAAGCTTTCTTT
TRBD1,-,TRBV2,TRBJ2-1,CASSDGTGDYQVF,TGTGCCAGCAGTGACGGGACAGGGGATTACCAGGTCTTC
TRBD2,-,TRBV2,TRBJ2-1,CASSAWEGQFF,TGTGCCAGCAGTGCCTGGGAGGGGCAGTTCTTC
TRBD1,-,TRBV5-1,TRBJ1-3,CASSLGQGKSSGNTIYF,TGCGCCAGCAGCTTGGGACAGGGAAAGAGCTCTGGAAACACCATATATTTT
TRBD1,once,TRBV7-9,TRBJ1-4,CASSSRDRGTTNEKLFF,TGTGCCAGCAGCTCCCGGGACAGGGGAACAACTAATGAAAAACTGTTTTTT
TRBD1,few,TRBV18,TRBJ1-6,CASSLQGAAGNSPLHF,TGTGCCAGCTCACTGCAGGGGGCTGCTGGTAATTCACCCCTCCACTTT
-,-,TRBV11-3,TRBJ2-3,CASSQSGTLTDTQYF,TGTGCCAGCAGCCAGTCCGGGACATTGACAGATACGCAGTATTTT
-,-,TRBV7-2,TRBJ2-3,CASSPRGAPTDTQYF,TGTGCCAGCAGCCCTCGGGGAGCTCCCACAGATACGCAGTATTTT
-,-,TRBV5-6,TRBJ1-1,CASSSSETEAFF,TGTGCCAGCAGTTCCTCCGAGACTGAAGCTTTCTTT
-,-,TRBV24-1,TRBJ2-2,CATSGWPSTGELFF,TGTGCCACCTCAGGGTGGCCTAGCACCGGGGAGCTGTTTTTT
TRBD1,-,TRBV18,TRBJ1-4,CASSPPRPGGSEKLFF,TGTGCCAGCTCACCACCCCGGCCAGGGGGGAGTGAAAAACTGTTTTTT
-,-,TRBV12-3/TRBV12-4,TRBJ1-6,CASSFLSSPLHF,TGTGCCAGCAGTTTTTTGAGTTCACCCCTCCACTTT
-,-,TRBV27,TRBJ1-1,CASSFLGARTFF,TGTGCCAGCAGTTTCTTGGGGGCCCGGACTTTCTTT
-,-,TRBV20-1,TRBJ2-7,CSAMDSNEQYF,TGCAGTGCTATGGACAGCAACGAGCAGTACTTC